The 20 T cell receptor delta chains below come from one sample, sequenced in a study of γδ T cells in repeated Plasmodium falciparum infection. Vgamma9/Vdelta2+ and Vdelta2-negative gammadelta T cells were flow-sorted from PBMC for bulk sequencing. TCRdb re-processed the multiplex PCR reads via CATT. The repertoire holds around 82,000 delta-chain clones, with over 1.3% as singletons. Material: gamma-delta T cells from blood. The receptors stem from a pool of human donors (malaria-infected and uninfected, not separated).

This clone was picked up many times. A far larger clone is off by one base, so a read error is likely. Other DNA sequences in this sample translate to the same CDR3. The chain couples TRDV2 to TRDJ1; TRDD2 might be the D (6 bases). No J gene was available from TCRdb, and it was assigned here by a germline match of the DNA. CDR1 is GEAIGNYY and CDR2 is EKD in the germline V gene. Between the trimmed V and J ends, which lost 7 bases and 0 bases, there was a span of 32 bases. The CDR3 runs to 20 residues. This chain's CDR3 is CACKLYTPSRGLIYTDKLIF. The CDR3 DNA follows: TGTGCCTGCAAGCTCTACACTCCTTCCCGGGGACTTATCTACACCGATAAACTCATCTTT.

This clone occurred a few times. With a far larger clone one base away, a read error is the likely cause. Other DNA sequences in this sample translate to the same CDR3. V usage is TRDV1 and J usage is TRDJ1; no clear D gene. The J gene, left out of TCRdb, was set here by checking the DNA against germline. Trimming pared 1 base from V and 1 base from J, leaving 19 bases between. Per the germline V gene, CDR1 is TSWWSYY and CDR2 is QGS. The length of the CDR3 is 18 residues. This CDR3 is CALGEQPESQTSTDKLIF. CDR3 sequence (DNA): TGTGCTCTTGGGGAACAACCAGAGTCTCAAACGAGCACCGATAAACTCATCTTT.

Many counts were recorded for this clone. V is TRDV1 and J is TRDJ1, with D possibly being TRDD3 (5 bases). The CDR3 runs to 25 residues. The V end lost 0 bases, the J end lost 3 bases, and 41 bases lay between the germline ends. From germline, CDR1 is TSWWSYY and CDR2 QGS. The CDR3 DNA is TGTGCTCTTGGGGAACTGGATAAGCTTAACCAACGCCGTGTCTTTCATTGGGGTGCGCCCGATAAACTCATCTTT. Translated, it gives CALGELDKLNQRRVFHWGAPDKLIF.

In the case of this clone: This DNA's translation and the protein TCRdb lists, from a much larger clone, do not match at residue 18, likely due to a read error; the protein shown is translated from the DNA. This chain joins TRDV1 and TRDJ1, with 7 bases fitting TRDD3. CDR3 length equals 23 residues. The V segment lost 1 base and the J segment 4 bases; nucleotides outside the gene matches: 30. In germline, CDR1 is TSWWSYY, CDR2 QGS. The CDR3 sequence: CALGEQYLNLYWGTSGGIDKLIF. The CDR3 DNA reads TGTGCTCTTGGGGAACAGTACCTAAACCTGTACTGGGGAACCAGTGGGGGGATCGATAAACTCATCTTT.

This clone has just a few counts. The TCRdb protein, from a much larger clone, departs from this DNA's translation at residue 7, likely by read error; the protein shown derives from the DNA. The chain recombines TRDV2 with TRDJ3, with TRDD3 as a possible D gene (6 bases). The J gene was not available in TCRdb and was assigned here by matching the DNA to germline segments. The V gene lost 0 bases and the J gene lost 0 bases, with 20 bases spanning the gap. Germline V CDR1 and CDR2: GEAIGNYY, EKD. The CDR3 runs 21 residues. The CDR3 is CACDTVRGDQNSSWDTRQMFF. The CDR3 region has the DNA TGTGCCTGTGACACCGTACGGGGGGACCAAAACTCCTCCTGGGACACCCGACAGATGTTTTTC.

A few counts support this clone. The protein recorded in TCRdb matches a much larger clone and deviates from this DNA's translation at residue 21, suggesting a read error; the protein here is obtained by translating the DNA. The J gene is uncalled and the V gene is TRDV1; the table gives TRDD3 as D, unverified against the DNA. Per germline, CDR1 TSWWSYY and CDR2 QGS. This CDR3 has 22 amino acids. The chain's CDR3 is CALGGPNPHPSLGDLHTDKLTF. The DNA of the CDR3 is TGTGCTCTTGGGGGTCCGAATCCTCATCCCTCTTTGGGGGACCTCCACACCGATAAACTCACCTTT.

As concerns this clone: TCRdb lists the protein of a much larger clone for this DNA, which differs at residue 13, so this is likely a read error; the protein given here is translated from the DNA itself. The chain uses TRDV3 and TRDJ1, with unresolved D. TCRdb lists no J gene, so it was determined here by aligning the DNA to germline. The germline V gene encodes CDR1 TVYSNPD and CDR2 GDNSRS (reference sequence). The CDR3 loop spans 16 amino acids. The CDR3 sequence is CAFTGGTMKYTDRLIF. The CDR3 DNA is TGTGCATTCACGGGCGGGACAATGAAGTACACCGATAGACTCATCTTT.

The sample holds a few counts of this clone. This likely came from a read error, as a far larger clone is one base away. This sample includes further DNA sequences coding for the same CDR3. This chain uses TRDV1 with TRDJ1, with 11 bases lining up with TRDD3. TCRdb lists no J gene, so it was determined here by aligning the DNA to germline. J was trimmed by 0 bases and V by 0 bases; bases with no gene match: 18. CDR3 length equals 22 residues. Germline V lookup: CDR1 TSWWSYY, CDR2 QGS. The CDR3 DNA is TGTGCTCTTGGGGAACTAAGACCCATTCTGGGGGATACTCGTACTAACACCGATAAACTCATCTTT. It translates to CALGELRPILGDTRTNTDKLIF.

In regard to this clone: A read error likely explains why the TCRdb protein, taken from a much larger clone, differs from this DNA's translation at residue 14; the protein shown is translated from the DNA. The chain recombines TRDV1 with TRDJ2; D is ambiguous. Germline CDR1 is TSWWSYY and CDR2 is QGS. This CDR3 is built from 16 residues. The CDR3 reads CALGGAFPGTTAQRFF. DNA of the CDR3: TGTGCTCTTGGGGGAGCTTTCCCAGGGACGACAGCACAACGCTTCTTT.

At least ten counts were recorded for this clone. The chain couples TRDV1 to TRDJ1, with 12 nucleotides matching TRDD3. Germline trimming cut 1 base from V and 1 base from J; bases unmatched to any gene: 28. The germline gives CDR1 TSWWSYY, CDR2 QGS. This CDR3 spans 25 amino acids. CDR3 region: CALGEQSFSRETGGYTPPSTDKLIF. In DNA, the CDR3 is TGTGCTCTTGGGGAACAGTCATTCTCCCGGGAAACTGGGGGATACACACCACCGTCCACCGATAAACTCATCTTT.

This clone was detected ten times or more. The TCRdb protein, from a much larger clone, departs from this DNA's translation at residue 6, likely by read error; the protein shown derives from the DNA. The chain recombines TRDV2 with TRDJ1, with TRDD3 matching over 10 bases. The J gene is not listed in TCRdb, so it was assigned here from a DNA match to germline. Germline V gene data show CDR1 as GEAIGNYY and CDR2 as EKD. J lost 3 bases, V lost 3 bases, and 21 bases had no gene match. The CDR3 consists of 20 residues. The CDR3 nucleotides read TGTGCCTGTGACCCAGTCAGCGGCGGGGGGATACGCGAATTGGCCGATAAACTCATCTTT. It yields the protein CACDPVSGGGIRELADKLIF.

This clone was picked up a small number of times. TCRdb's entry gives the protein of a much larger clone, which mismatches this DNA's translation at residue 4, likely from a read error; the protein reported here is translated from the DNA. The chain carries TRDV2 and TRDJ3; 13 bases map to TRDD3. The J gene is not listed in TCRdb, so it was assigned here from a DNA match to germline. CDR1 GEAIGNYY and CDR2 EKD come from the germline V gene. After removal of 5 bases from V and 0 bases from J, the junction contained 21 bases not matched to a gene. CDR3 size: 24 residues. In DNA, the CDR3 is TGTGCCTGTGGAAAAGGGGGTACTGGGGGATACGCGATAACCAGCTCCTGGGACACCCGACAGATGTTTTTC. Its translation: CACGKGGTGGYAITSSWDTRQMFF.

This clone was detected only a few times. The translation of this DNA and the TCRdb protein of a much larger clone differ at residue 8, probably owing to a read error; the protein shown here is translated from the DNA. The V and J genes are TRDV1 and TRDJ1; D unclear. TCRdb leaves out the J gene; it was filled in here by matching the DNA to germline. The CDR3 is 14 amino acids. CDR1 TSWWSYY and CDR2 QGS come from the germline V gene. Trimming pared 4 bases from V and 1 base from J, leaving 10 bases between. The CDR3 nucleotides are TGTGCTCTTGGGGTCATCAGGCCCACCGATAAACTCATCTTT. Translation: CALGVIRPTDKLIF.

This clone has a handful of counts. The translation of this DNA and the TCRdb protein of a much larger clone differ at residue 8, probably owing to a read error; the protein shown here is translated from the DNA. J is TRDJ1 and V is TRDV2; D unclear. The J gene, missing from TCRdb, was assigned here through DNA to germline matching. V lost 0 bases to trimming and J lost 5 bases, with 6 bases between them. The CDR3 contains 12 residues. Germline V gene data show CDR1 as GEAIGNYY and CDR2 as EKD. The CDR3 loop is CACDTGSDKLIF. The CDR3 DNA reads TGTGCCTGTGACACCGGGTCAGATAAACTCATCTTT.

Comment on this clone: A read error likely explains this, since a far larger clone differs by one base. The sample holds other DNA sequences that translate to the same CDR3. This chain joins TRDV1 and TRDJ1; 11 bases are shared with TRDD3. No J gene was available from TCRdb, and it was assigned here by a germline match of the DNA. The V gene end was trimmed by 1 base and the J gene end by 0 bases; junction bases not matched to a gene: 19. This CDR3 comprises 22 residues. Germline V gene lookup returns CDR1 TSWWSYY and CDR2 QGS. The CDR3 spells CALGERSYWGINPPPYTDKLIF. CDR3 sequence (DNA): TGTGCTCTTGGGGAACGTAGTTACTGGGGGATAAATCCTCCGCCGTACACCGATAAACTCATCTTT.

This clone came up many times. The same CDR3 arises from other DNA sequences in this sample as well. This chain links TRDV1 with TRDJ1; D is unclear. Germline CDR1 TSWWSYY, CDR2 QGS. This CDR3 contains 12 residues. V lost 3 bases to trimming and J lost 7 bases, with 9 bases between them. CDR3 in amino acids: CALGDRPCKLIF. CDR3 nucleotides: TGTGCTCTTGGGGATCGCCCGTGTAAACTCATCTTT.

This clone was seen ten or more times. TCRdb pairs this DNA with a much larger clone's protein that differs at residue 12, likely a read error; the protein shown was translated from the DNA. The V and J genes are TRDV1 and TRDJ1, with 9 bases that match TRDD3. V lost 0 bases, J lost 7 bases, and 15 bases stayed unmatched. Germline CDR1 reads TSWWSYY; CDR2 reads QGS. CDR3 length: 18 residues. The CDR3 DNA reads TGTGCTCTTGGGGAACTGTCCTACTGGGGGACCACCTATAGTAAACTCATCTTT. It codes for CALGELSYWGTTYSKLIF.

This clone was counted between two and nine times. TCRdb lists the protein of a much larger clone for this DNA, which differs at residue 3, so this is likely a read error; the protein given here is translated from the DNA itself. This CDR3 is CAPGEWPHTDKLIF. The DNA of the CDR3 is TGTGCTCCTGGGGAATGGCCCCACACCGATAAACTCATCTTT. The chain carries TRDV1 and TRDJ1, with TRDD3 as a possible D gene (6 bases). This CDR3 region has 14 residues. Per the germline V gene, CDR1 is TSWWSYY and CDR2 is QGS.

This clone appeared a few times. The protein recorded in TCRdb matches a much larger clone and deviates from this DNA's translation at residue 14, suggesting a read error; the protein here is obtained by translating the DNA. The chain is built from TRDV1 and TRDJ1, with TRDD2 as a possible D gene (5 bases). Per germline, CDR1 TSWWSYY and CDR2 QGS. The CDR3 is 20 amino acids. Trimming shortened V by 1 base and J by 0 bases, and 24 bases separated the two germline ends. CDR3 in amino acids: CALGEPYLVPNRAHTDKLIF. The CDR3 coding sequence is TGTGCTCTTGGGGAACCCTACCTCGTCCCAAACAGGGCGCACACCGATAAACTCATCTTT.

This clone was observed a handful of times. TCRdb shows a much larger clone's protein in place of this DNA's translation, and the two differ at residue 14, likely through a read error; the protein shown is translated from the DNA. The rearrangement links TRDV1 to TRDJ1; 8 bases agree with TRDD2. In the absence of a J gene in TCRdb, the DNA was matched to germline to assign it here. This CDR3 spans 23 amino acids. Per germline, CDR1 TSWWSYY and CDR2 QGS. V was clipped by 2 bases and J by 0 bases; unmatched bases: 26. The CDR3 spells CALGEISKPFLRYPSAYTDKLIF. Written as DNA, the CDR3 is TGTGCTCTTGGGGAAATTTCCAAACCCTTCCTAAGGTACCCATCAGCTTACACCGATAAACTCATCTTT.